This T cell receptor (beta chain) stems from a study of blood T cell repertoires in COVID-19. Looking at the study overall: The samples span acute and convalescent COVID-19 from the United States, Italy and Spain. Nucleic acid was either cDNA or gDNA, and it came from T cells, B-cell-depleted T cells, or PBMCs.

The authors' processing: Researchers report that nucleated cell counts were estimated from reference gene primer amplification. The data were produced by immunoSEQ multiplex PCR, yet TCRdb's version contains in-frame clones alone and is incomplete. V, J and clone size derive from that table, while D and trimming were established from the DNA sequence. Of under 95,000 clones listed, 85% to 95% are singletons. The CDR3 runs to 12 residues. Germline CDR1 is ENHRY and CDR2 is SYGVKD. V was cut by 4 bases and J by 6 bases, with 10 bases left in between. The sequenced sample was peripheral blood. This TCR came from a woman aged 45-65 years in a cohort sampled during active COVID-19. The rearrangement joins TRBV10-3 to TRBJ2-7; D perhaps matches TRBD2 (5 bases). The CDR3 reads CAISGLAGEQYF. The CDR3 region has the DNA TGTGCCATCAGTGGTCTAGCTGGCGAGCAGTACTTC.